This T cell receptor beta chain was recorded in a study of T cell changes during pregnancy in multiple sclerosis. Some clones are missing from TCRdb's copy, which holds only in-frame ones; the method was immunoSEQ multiplex PCR. The sample holds approximately 46,000 clones; 80% to 90% are singletons and the top ten take just over 8%. V lost 5 bases, J lost 7 bases, and 11 bases lay in between. Germline lookup yields CDR1 SEHNR and CDR2 FQNEAQ (reference sequence). CDR3 size: 13 residues. The chain carries TRBV7-9 and TRBJ1-4; no clear D. The receptor was derived from a female donor with multiple sclerosis, enrolled in a pregnancy study. This sample comprised CD8+ T cells from peripheral blood mononuclear cells, obtained in the second trimester of pregnancy. The CDR3 coding sequence is TGTGCCAGCAGCGAAAGACAAGTTGAAAAACTGTTTTTT. This translates into CASSERQVEKLFF.